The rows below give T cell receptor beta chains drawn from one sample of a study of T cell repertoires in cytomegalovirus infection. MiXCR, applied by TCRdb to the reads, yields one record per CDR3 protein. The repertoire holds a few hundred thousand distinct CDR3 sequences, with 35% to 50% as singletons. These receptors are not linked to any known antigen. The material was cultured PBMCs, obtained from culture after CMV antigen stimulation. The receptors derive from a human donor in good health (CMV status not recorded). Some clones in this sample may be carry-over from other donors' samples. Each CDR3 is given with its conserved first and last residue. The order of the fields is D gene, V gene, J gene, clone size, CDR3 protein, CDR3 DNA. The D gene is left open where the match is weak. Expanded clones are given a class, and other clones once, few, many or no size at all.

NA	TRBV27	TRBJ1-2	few	CASSPRALRAGGYTF	TGTGCCAGCAGTCCAAGGGCCCTGAGAGCCGGGGGCTACACCTTC
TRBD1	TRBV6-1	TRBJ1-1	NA	CASTRGGTNTEAFF	TGTGCCAGCACCAGGGGGGGGACGAACACTGAAGCTTTCTTT
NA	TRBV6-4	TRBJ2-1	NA	CASSTGGDNEQFF	TGTGCCAGCAGCACAGGGGGGGACAATGAGCAGTTCTTC
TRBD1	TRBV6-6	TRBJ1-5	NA	CASSYSMGRGQGMFQPQHF	TGTGCCAGCAGTTACTCGATGGGGCGGGGACAGGGGATGTTTCAGCCCCAGCATTTT
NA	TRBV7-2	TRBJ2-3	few	CASSLPRAGFGEDTQYF	TGTGCCAGCAGCTTACCCCGAGCGGGTTTTGGGGAAGATACGCAGTATTTT
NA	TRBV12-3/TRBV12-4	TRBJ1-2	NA	CASSLDVQLRDYGYTF	TGTGCCAGCAGTTTGGACGTACAACTTCGGGACTATGGCTACACCTTC
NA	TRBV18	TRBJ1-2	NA	CASSPGDRSGYTF	TGTGCCAGCTCACCAGGGGATCGGAGTGGCTACACCTTC
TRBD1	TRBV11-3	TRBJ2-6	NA	CASSLTGGHPDTGANVLTF	TGTGCCAGCAGCTTAACAGGGGGGCATCCCGACACTGGGGCCAACGTCCTGACTTTC
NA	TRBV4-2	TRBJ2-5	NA	CASSQEGQLETQYF	TGTGCCAGCAGCCAAGAGGGCCAGCTGGAGACCCAGTACTTC
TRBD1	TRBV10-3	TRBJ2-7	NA	CAISEGLGTGGFPYEQYF	TGTGCCATCAGTGAGGGACTCGGGACAGGTGGATTCCCCTACGAGCAGTACTTC
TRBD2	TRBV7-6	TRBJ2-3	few	CASSFSGGETDTQYF	TGTGCCAGCAGCTTTAGCGGGGGGGAAACAGATACGCAGTATTTT
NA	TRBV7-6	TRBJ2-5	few	CASSYGGNQETQYF	TGTGCCAGCAGCTATGGGGGGAACCAAGAGACCCAGTACTTC
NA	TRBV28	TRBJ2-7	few	CASREGVYEQYF	TGTGCCAGCAGGGAGGGGGTCTACGAGCAGTACTTC
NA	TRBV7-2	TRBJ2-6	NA	CASSAPVALSGANVLTF	TGTGCCAGCAGCGCCCCCGTGGCGCTTTCTGGGGCCAACGTCCTGACTTTC
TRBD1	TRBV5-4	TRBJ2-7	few	CASSLARQGVDEQYF	TGTGCCAGCAGCTTGGCTAGACAGGGGGTCGACGAGCAGTACTTC
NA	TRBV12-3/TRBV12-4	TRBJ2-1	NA	CASSWVDEQFF	TGTGCCAGCAGTTGGGTAGATGAGCAGTTCTTC
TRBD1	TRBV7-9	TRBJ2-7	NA	CASSFPGQGRYEQYF	TGTGCCAGCAGCTTCCCCGGACAGGGGAGGTACGAGCAGTACTTC
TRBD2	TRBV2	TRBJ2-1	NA	CASSAGTRGNEQFF	TGTGCCAGCAGTGCCGGGACTAGGGGTAATGAGCAGTTCTTC
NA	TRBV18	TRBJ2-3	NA	CASSPGRDTQYF	TGTGCCAGCTCACCTGGTCGGGATACGCAGTATTTT
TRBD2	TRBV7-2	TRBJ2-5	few	CASSLVAGGLQETQYF	TGTGCCAGCAGCTTAGTTGCGGGGGGCCTTCAAGAGACCCAGTACTTC
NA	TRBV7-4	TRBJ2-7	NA	CASSSTGSEQYF	TGTGCCAGCAGCTCCACAGGGAGCGAGCAGTACTTC
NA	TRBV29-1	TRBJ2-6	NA	CSVAAGAGANVLTF	TGCAGCGTAGCCGCCGGAGCTGGGGCCAACGTCCTGACTTTC
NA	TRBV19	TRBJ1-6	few	CASSIDRARVDNSPLHF	TGTGCCAGTAGTATAGATCGGGCCCGCGTCGATAATTCACCCCTCCACTTT
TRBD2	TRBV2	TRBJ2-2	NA	CASKPSGGLSTGELFF	TGTGCCAGCAAACCTAGCGGGGGCCTAAGCACCGGGGAGCTGTTTTTT
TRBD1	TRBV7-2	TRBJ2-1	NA	CASSRDRVVSYNEQFF	TGTGCCAGCAGCAGAGACAGGGTCGTCTCCTACAATGAGCAGTTCTTC
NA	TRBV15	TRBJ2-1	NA	CATSSGGDGTDYNEQFF	TGTGCCACCAGCAGTGGGGGGGATGGGACAGATTACAATGAGCAGTTCTTC
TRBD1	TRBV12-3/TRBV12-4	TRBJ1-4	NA	CASGDRAHEKLFF	TGTGCCAGCGGAGACAGGGCCCATGAAAAACTGTTTTTT
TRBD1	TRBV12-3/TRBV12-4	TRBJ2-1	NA	CASSKTGTGLDEQFF	TGTGCCAGCAGTAAAACCGGGACAGGGCTCGATGAGCAGTTCTTC
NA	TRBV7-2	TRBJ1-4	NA	CASSPVHGGATNEKLFF	TGTGCCAGCAGCCCCGTACACGGAGGAGCAACTAATGAAAAACTGTTTTTT
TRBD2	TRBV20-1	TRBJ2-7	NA	CSASGTSGSIVYEQYF	TGCAGTGCTAGCGGGACTAGCGGGAGTATCGTCTACGAGCAGTACTTC
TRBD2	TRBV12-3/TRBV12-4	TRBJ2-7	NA	CASSQREGRGEQYF	TGTGCCAGCAGCCAGCGGGAGGGCCGAGGAGAGCAGTACTTC
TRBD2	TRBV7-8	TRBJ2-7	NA	CASSLFESGLAGAERYF	TGTGCCAGCAGCTTATTCGAGAGCGGGCTAGCGGGGGCCGAGCGGTACTTC
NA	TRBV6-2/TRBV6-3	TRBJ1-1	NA	CASSSQDRNTEAFF	TGTGCCAGCAGTTCCCAGGACAGGAACACTGAAGCTTTCTTT
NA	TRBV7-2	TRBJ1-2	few	CASSFGGRDGYTF	TGTGCCAGCAGCTTTGGGGGGCGCGATGGCTACACCTTC
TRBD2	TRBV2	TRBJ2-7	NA	CASSPTGRAPLSEQYF	TGTGCCAGCAGTCCCACCGGGAGGGCTCCTCTGAGTGAGCAGTACTTC
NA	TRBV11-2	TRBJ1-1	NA	CASSPRGRVTEAFF	TGTGCCAGCAGCCCGCGGGGGCGGGTCACTGAAGCTTTCTTT
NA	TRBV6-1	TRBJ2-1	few	CASGMGTTPFSEQFF	TGTGCCAGCGGGATGGGGACCACCCCTTTCTCTGAGCAGTTCTTC
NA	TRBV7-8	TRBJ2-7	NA	CASSKGSTGLYYEQYF	TGTGCCAGCAGCAAAGGGAGCACAGGACTATACTACGAGCAGTACTTC
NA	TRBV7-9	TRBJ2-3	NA	CASSSPKGSTDTQYF	TGTGCCAGCAGCTCCCCGAAGGGGAGCACAGATACGCAGTATTTT
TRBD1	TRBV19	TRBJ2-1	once	CASSIGRGWQFF	TGTGCCAGTAGTATTGGCAGGGGGTGGCAGTTCTTC
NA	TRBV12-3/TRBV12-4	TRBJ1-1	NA	CASSSMAEAFF	TGTGCCAGCAGCTCGATGGCTGAAGCTTTCTTT